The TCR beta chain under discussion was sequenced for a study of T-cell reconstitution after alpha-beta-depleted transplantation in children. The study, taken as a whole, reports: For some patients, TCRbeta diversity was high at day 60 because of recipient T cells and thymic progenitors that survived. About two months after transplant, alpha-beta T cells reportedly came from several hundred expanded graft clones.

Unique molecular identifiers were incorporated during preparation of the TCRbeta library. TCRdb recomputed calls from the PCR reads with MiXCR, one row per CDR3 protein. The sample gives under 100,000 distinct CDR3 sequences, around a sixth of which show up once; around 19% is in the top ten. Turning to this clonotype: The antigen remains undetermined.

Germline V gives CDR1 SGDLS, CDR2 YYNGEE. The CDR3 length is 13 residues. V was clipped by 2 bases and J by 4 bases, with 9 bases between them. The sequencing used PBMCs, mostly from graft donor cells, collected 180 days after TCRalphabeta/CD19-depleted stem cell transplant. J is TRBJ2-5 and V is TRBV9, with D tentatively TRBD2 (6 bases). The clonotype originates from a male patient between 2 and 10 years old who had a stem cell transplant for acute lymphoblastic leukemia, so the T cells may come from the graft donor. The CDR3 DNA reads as TGTGCCAGCAGCGTCCGACTAGGAGAGACCCAGTACTTC. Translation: CASSVRLGETQYF.